Listed below are T cell receptor beta chains from one sample, sequenced in a study of T cells after yellow fever vaccination. Via MiXCR, TCRdb re-called the 5' RACE reads, giving one row per CDR3 protein. The table includes more than 250,000 distinct CDR3 sequences, 6.8% detected once. Sample: PBMCs, taken more than 35 days after the first yellow fever vaccination. The receptors stem from a man aged 18 to 29 who received the YFV17D yellow fever vaccine. The CDR3 runs from the conserved cysteine through the conserved F or W. Each record gives: J gene, V gene, clone size, D gene, CDR3 protein, CDR3 DNA. D genes are given only for firm matches. A clone size is listed for some rows: how often the clone was seen (once, few, many), or a class if it is expanded.

J gene: TRBJ2-2
V gene: TRBV11-2
clone size: -
D gene: -
CDR3 protein: CASSQAWGHGELFF
CDR3 DNA: TGTGCCAGCAGCCAAGCGTGGGGTCACGGGGAGCTGTTTTTT

J gene: TRBJ1-1
V gene: TRBV5-1
clone size: many
D gene: -
CDR3 protein: CASSFTGNTEAFF
CDR3 DNA: TGTGCCAGCAGCTTCACAGGGAACACTGAAGCTTTCTTT

J gene: TRBJ1-1
V gene: TRBV6-2/TRBV6-3
clone size: -
D gene: -
CDR3 protein: CASSYAAEAFF
CDR3 DNA: TGTGCCAGCAGTTACGCCGCTGAAGCTTTCTTT

J gene: TRBJ2-3
V gene: TRBV5-1
clone size: few
D gene: TRBD2
CDR3 protein: CASSLFPGLASSTDTQYF
CDR3 DNA: TGCGCCAGCAGCTTGTTCCCGGGACTAGCGTCTAGCACAGATACGCAGTATTTT

J gene: TRBJ1-1
V gene: TRBV6-5
clone size: many
D gene: -
CDR3 protein: CASSYSGDPEAFF
CDR3 DNA: TGTGCCAGCAGTTACTCGGGAGACCCTGAAGCTTTCTTT

J gene: TRBJ1-4
V gene: TRBV11-2
clone size: many
D gene: TRBD1
CDR3 protein: CASSLMAQGAVTNEKLFF
CDR3 DNA: TGTGCCAGCAGCTTAATGGCGCAGGGGGCGGTGACTAATGAAAAACTGTTTTTT

J gene: TRBJ1-2
V gene: TRBV20-1
clone size: many
D gene: TRBD1
CDR3 protein: CSARTGTGRFYTF
CDR3 DNA: TGCAGTGCTAGGACCGGGACAGGGCGTTTCTACACCTTC

J gene: TRBJ2-7
V gene: TRBV6-1
clone size: few
D gene: -
CDR3 protein: CASSRDLEAYEQYF
CDR3 DNA: TGTGCCAGCAGTAGGGATCTGGAGGCCTACGAGCAGTACTTC

J gene: TRBJ2-1
V gene: TRBV4-1
clone size: -
D gene: TRBD2
CDR3 protein: CASSPLNAGDGQFF
CDR3 DNA: TGCGCCAGCAGCCCACTGAACGCGGGGGATGGGCAGTTCTTC

J gene: TRBJ1-3
V gene: TRBV6-6
clone size: many
D gene: -
CDR3 protein: CASITGAGNTIYF
CDR3 DNA: TGTGCCAGCATCACGGGGGCTGGAAACACCATATATTTT